The 9 T cell receptor beta chains presented below share a single source sample, sequenced in a study of regulatory T cells in long-lasting Graves disease. In building TCR beta libraries, iRepertoire HTBI primers were used together with Arm-PCR of CDR3 regions. TCRdb reprocessed the multiplex PCR reads with MiXCR, giving one entry per CDR3 protein. This table holds almost 350,000 distinct CDR3 sequences, about 19% found once. Time point described: persistent/refractory GD, antithyroid drugs over 5 years with positive TRAb. Scientists built the TCR library using RNA that was extracted from PBMCs. The sample in question was peripheral blood mononuclear cells (PBMCs), obtained when the disease was refractory, from a patient treated with antithyroid drugs. The receptors were sampled from a female donor with Graves disease.

There are a few counts of this clonotype. The rearrangement joins TRBV6-6 to TRBJ1-2; TRBD1 agrees at 9 bases. V was clipped by 0 bases and J by 8 bases; unmatched bases: 7. The germline CDR1 and CDR2 sequences are MNHNY and SVGAGI (reference sequence). The CDR3 is 15 amino acids. CDR3 coding DNA: TGTGCCAGCAGTTACTCCTTACAGGGGGCGCGAGGCTACACCTTC. This encodes CASSYSLQGARGYTF.

Many counts were recorded for this clonotype. The chain carries TRBV6-1 and TRBJ2-7, with 7 nucleotides matching TRBD1. Germline trimming cut 6 bases from V and 3 bases from J; bases unmatched to any gene: 11. Germline V CDR1 and CDR2: MNHNS, SASEGT. The length of the CDR3 is 15 residues. The DNA of the CDR3 is TGTGCCAGCAGGGGCATCGGGACAGCGAGCTACGAGCAGTACTTC. It is translated as CASRGIGTASYEQYF.

V is TRBV12-3 or TRBV12-4 and J is TRBJ1-5; D not certain. Trimming pared 5 bases from V and 7 bases from J, leaving 15 bases between. The CDR3 spans 14 residues. CDR3 in amino acids: CASSPRERSQPQHF. CDR3 DNA sequence: TGTGCCAGCAGTCCGCGAGAGAGATCGCAGCCCCAGCATTTT.

This clonotype has ten or more counts. This chain joins TRBV6-1 and TRBJ1-4, with 9 bases matching TRBD1. The CDR3 consists of 15 residues. V gave up 4 bases and J gave up 8 bases; unmatched junction bases: 8. The germline CDR1 and CDR2 sequences are MNHNS and SASEGT. Here the CDR3 DNA reads TGTGCCAGCAGTGCGGGACAGGGATTACGGGAAAAACTGTTTTTT. Translating it yields CASSAGQGLREKLFF.

At least ten counts were recorded for this clonotype. The CDR3 reads CASSHDLYEQYF. DNA for the CDR3: TGTGCCAGCAGTCATGACCTGTACGAGCAGTACTTC. This chain joins TRBV18 and TRBJ2-7; D remains ambiguous. Per the germline V gene, CDR1 is KGHSH and CDR2 is LQKENI. CDR3 size: 12 residues. The V and J ends lost 8 bases and 4 bases respectively, with 12 bases between them.

This clonotype turned up a few times. The rearrangement joins TRBV30 to TRBJ1-1, with D unresolved. Per the germline V gene, CDR1 is GTSNPN and CDR2 is SVGIG (reference sequence). CDR3 size: 12 residues. The V end lost 0 bases, the J end lost 3 bases, and 5 bases lay between the germline ends. The DNA for the CDR3 is TGTGCCTGGAGTGTACGCCACACTGAAGCTTTCTTT. Translation: CAWSVRHTEAFF.

This clonotype was detected ten times or more. V usage is TRBV18 and J usage is TRBJ2-7; no clear D. The CDR3 extends over 13 amino acids. Trimming cost V 2 bases and J 4 bases, with 9 bases left between them. CDR1 and CDR2 (germline): KGHSH, LQKENI. This chain's CDR3 is CASSPMKGYEQYF. CDR3 sequence (DNA): TGTGCCAGCTCACCAATGAAGGGTTACGAGCAGTACTTC. The complete variable domain, with remaining parts taken from reference TRBV18 and TRBJ2-7, reads NAGVMQNPRHLVRRRGQEARLRCSPMKGHSHVYWYRQLPEEGLKFMVYLQKENIIDESGMPKERFSAEFPKEGPSILRIQQVVRGDSAAYFCASSPMKGYEQYFGPGTRLTVT.

Many counts were recorded for this clonotype. The rearrangement joins TRBV6-2 or TRBV6-3 to TRBJ2-1; the match to TRBD1 covers 7 bases. CDR1 MNHEY and CDR2 SVGEGT come from the germline V gene. CDR3 length: 16 residues. The trim removed 6 bases at V and 0 bases at J, leaving 8 bases unmatched. CDR3 nucleotides: TGTGCCAGCAGCCCCGGGACAGTAAGCTCCTACAATGAGCAGTTCTTC. Protein sequence: CASSPGTVSSYNEQFF.

In DNA, the CDR3 is TGCGCCAGCAGCTTGGCTCTAACAAGCTCCTACAATGAGCAGTTCTTC. Its protein product is CASSLALTSSYNEQFF. The chain uses TRBV5-1 and TRBJ2-1; D gene ambiguous. The germline CDR1 and CDR2 sequences are SGHRS and YFSETQ. The CDR3 has 16 amino acids. Trimming removed 0 bases at V and 0 bases at J, with 10 bases between.